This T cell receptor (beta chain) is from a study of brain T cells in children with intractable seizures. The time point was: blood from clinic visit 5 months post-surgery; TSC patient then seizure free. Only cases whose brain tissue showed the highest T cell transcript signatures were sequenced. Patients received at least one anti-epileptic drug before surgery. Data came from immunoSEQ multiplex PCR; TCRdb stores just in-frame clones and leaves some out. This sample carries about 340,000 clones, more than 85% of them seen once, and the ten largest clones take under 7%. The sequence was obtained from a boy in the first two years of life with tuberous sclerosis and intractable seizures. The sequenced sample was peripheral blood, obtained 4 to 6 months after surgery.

The CDR3 DNA is TGTGCCAGCAGCTCTGGGACAGGGGAGCGCTATGGCTACACCTTC. Protein product: CASSSGTGERYGYTF. The V call is TRBV7-9, the J call TRBJ1-2, with 10 positions matching TRBD1. Germline trimming cut 4 bases from V and 4 bases from J; bases unmatched to any gene: 6. CDR1 is SEHNR, CDR2 FQNEAQ, per germline (reference sequence). This CDR3 comprises 15 residues.